The 9 T cell receptor beta chains given below trace back to one sample, sequenced in a study of OX40 agonist ivuxolimab in advanced cancers. TCRdb keeps only in-frame clones here, not all; method: immunoSEQ multiplex PCR. Counted here are 71,000 or so clones, over 90% occurring once; the ten biggest clones make up roughly 6.5%. This specimen was CD4+ or CD8+ T cells sorted from blood, taken in a trial of the OX40 agonist ivuxolimab. These receptors all stem from an adult with an advanced solid tumor such as melanoma, head and neck, liver or kidney cancer.

The chain uses TRBV6-1 and TRBJ2-1; no reliable D call. Germline V CDR1 and CDR2: MNHNS, SASEGT. This CDR3 region has 13 residues. V lost 5 bases, J lost 0 bases, and 5 bases lay in between. This chain's CDR3 is CASSLSSYNEQFF. CDR3 nucleotides: TGTGCCAGCAGTCTAAGCTCCTACAATGAGCAGTTCTTC.

The chain links TRBV7-8 to TRBJ2-2; D remains unclear. CDR1 and CDR2 (germline): SGHVS, FQNEAQ. The CDR3 is made up of 13 amino acids. V was pared by 2 bases and J by 4 bases, with 5 bases between. The CDR3 loop is CASSLRSTGELFF. In DNA form, the CDR3 reads TGTGCCAGCAGCTTACGGAGCACCGGGGAGCTGTTTTTT.

The chain has TRBV27 and TRBJ2-2; D is tentatively TRBD1 or TRBD2 (5 bases each). The germline gives CDR1 MNHEY, CDR2 SMNVEV (reference sequence). Trimming took off 3 bases at V and 5 bases at J, with 7 bases between the two ends. The CDR3 consists of 13 residues. The CDR3 sequence: CASSFWGTGELFF. In DNA, the CDR3 is TGTGCCAGCAGTTTTTGGGGGACCGGGGAGCTGTTTTTT.

The chain recombines TRBV29-1 with TRBJ2-7, with 8 bases identical to TRBD1. Germline assignment: CDR1 SQVTM and CDR2 ANQGSEA. The CDR3 spans 15 residues. The V segment lost 0 bases and the J segment 3 bases; nucleotides outside the gene matches: 7. The CDR3 nucleotides are TGCAGCGTTGAAGAAGGACAGGGAGCCCACTACGAGCAGTACTTC. It translates to CSVEEGQGAHYEQYF.

The chain links TRBV27 to TRBJ1-1; possibly TRBD1 for D (5 bases). Germline values: CDR1 MNHEY, CDR2 SMNVEV (reference sequence). With 3 bases removed from V and 4 bases from J, the gap between germline ends came to 15 bases. The CDR3 is 15 residues long. The CDR3 region is CASSFPGHPTTEAFF. The CDR3 DNA sequence: TGTGCCAGCAGTTTCCCTGGACATCCGACCACTGAAGCTTTCTTT.

The J gene is TRBJ1-2, the V gene TRBV27; 7 bases are a match to TRBD1. This CDR3 has 15 residues. The germline CDR1 and CDR2 sequences are MNHEY and SMNVEV (reference sequence). Trimming took 0 bases from V and 6 from J; bases not matched to a gene: 7. CDR3 in DNA: TGTGCCAGCAGTTTATCCCCGGACAGGTTGGATGGCTACACCTTC. Translated, it gives CASSLSPDRLDGYTF.

The rearrangement joins TRBV28 to TRBJ2-7; D possibly uses TRBD1 or TRBD2 (7 bases each). The V and J ends lost 5 bases and 0 bases respectively, with 17 bases between them. The germline CDR1 and CDR2 sequences are MDHEN and SYDVKM. This CDR3 region has 16 residues. The CDR3 nucleotides are TGTGCCAGCAGTCCCAGGGGAGGGGGCCTCTCCTACGAGCAGTACTTC. Translation gives CASSPRGGGLSYEQYF.

The genes are TRBV4-3 and TRBJ2-1; TRBD2 aligns across 10 bases. The CDR3 is 17 residues long. J was trimmed by 5 bases and V by 1 base; bases with no gene match: 8. Looked up from germline, CDR1 is LGHNA and CDR2 is YSLEER. The DNA for the CDR3 is TGCGCCAGCAGCCAAGGAGCGGGGGGGCCTCTTAACAATGAGCAGTTCTTC. Protein product: CASSQGAGGPLNNEQFF.

CDR3 in amino acids: CASSLGRQASYEQYF. In nucleotides, the CDR3 is TGTGCCAGCAGCTTGGGCAGGCAAGCCTCCTACGAGCAGTACTTC. The V call is TRBV7-8, the J call TRBJ2-7, with unresolved D. Germline V CDR1 and CDR2: SGHVS, FQNEAQ. The CDR3 totals 15 residues. V lost 3 bases and J lost 0, with 12 bases in between. The variable domain in full, with the rest retrieved from reference TRBV7-8 and TRBJ2-7, is GAGVSQSPRYKVAKRGQDVALRCDPISGHVSLFWYQQALGQGPEFLTYFQNEAQLDKSGLPSDRFFAERPEGSVSTLKIQRTQQEDSAVYLCASSLGRQASYEQYFGPGTRLTVT.